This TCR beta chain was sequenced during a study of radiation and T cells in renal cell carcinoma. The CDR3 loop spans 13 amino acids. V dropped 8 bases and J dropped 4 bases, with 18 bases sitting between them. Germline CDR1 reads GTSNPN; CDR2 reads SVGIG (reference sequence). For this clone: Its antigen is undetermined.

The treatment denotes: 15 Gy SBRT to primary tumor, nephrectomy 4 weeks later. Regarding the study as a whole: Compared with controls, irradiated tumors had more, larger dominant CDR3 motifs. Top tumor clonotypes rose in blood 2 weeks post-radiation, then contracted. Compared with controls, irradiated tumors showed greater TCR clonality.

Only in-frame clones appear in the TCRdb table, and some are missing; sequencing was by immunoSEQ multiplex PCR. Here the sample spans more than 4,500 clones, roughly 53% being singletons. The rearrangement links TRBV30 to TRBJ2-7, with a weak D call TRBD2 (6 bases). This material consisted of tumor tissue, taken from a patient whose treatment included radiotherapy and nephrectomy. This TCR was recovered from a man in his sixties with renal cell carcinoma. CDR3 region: CAVNRGGTYEQYF. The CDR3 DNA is TGTGCCGTGAACCGGGGCGGGACGTACGAGCAGTACTTC.